The 17 T cell receptor beta chains given below trace back to one sample, sequenced in a study of shared clonotypes between healthy human individuals. Profiled with immunoSEQ multiplex PCR; TCRdb holds only in-frame clones, not every one. The sample records hundreds of thousands of clones, approximately 73% being singletons. The sequencing input was memory CD4+ T cells sorted from blood. Subset described: CD45RA-negative fraction. The receptors were gathered from a woman under 40 in good health.

This rearrangement joins TRBV5-1 to TRBJ2-5; 9 nucleotides align to TRBD2. With 2 bases clipped from V and 5 bases from J, the junction kept 4 bases outside the gene matches. The germline gives CDR1 SGHRS, CDR2 YFSETQ. This CDR3 contains 14 residues. The CDR3 loop is CASSFSGRGETQYF. CDR3 coding DNA: TGCGCCAGCAGCTTTAGCGGGAGAGGGGAGACCCAGTACTTC.

The V gene is TRBV27, the J gene TRBJ1-5, with 8 bases fitting TRBD1. CDR1 and CDR2 from the germline V gene are MNHEY and SMNVEV (reference sequence). Trimming at V came to 0 bases and at J to 4 bases, leaving 8 bases not matched to a gene. The CDR3 sequence is 17 residues long. The CDR3 sequence: CASSLSRGQVVNQPQHF. Here the CDR3 DNA reads TGTGCCAGCAGTTTATCCCGGGGACAGGTAGTAAATCAGCCCCAGCATTTT.

The rearrangement uses TRBV7-6 and TRBJ1-1, with D uncertain. CDR3 length: 13 amino acids. The V end lost 8 bases, the J end lost 2 bases, and 12 bases lay between the germline ends. CDR1 SGHVS and CDR2 FNYEAQ come from the germline V gene. CDR3 DNA: TGTGCCAGCGCCTCGGATAGTAACACTGAAGCTTTCTTT. Its translation is CASASDSNTEAFF.

CDR3 in amino acids: CASRWGNTEAFF. The CDR3 region has the DNA TGTGCCAGCAGATGGGGGAACACTGAAGCTTTCTTT. The rearrangement uses TRBV6-6 and TRBJ1-1; D unclear. Germline lookup yields CDR1 MNHNY and CDR2 SVGAGI (reference sequence). This CDR3 region has 12 residues. Trimming pared 6 bases from V and 1 base from J, leaving 6 bases between.

The gene calls are TRBV11-2 and TRBJ1-1, with a possible D match to TRBD1 (6 bases). Germline values: CDR1 SGHAT, CDR2 FQNNGV. The CDR3 spans 12 residues. V was trimmed by 0 bases and J by 9 bases, leaving 8 bases between them. CDR3 coding DNA: TGTGCCAGCAGCTTAGAGGGACATCAAGCTTTCTTT. Translation gives CASSLEGHQAFF.

With respect to this clone: This may come from a read error, since a much larger clone is one base off. Within the sample, other DNA sequences also encode this same CDR3. The chain employs TRBV18 and TRBJ2-2; D gene uncertain. CDR3 length equals 12 residues. V gave up 3 bases and J gave up 6 bases, with 5 bases separating them. Germline V lookup: CDR1 KGHSH, CDR2 LQKENI. The CDR3, as DNA: TGTGCCAGCTCACCGCCGTCCGGGGAGCTGTTTTTT. It is translated as CASSPPSGELFF.

The chain couples TRBV11-2 to TRBJ2-7; D remains ambiguous. The germline V gene has CDR1 SGHAT and CDR2 FQNNGV. Trimming removed 5 bases from V and 7 bases from J, with 18 bases in between. There are 14 residues in the CDR3. Here the CDR3 DNA reads TGTGCCAGCAGCCGGACCACTGAATCTCGGGAGCAGTACTTC. It translates to CASSRTTESREQYF.

This rearrangement joins TRBV28 to TRBJ1-5; a possible D gene is TRBD1 (6 bases). Germline V gene data show CDR1 as MDHEN and CDR2 as SYDVKM. Trimming pared 4 bases from V and 6 bases from J, leaving 10 bases between. The CDR3 totals 13 residues. Here the CDR3 reads CASSSGASQPQHF. The CDR3 nucleotides are TGTGCCAGCAGTTCGGGGGCCAGTCAGCCCCAGCATTTT.

This chain joins TRBV11-2 and TRBJ1-1; a possible D gene is TRBD1 (6 bases). This CDR3 comprises 14 residues. The V end was cut by 4 bases, the J end by 5 bases, with 14 bases between. CDR1 SGHAT and CDR2 FQNNGV come from the germline V gene. CDR3 protein: CASSSKQGWTEAFF. CDR3 DNA: TGTGCCAGCAGCTCCAAACAGGGTTGGACTGAAGCTTTCTTT.

This chain links TRBV7-6 with TRBJ2-7; tentative D call: TRBD2 (5 bases). The V end was cut by 4 bases, the J end by 4 bases, with 11 bases between. The V gene's germline CDR1 is SGHVS and CDR2 FNYEAQ. This CDR3 contains 13 residues. The CDR3 reads CASSSSGTYEQYF. The DNA of the CDR3 is TGTGCCAGCAGCTCATCGGGAACGTACGAGCAGTACTTC. Supplemented by reference TRBV7-6 and TRBJ2-7, the full variable domain reads GAGVSQSPRYKVTKRGQDVALRCDPISGHVSLYWYRQALGQGPEFLTYFNYEAQQDKSGLPNDRFSAERPEGSISTLTIQRTEQRDSAMYRCASSSSGTYEQYFGPGTRLTVT.

The rearrangement uses TRBV19 and TRBJ1-5; D gene unclear. This CDR3 is 14 amino acids long. The germline gives CDR1 LNHDA, CDR2 SQIVND (reference sequence). V was shortened by 5 bases and J by 3 bases, with 11 bases between the two germline ends. CDR3 sequence reads: CASSLDLYNQPQHF. The CDR3 DNA is TGTGCCAGTAGTTTGGACCTTTACAATCAGCCCCAGCATTTT.

The chain recombines TRBV6-1 with TRBJ2-7, with 14 bases identical to TRBD2. The length of the CDR3 is 14 residues. After removal of 6 bases from V and 6 bases from J, the junction contained 4 bases not matched to a gene. Per the germline V gene, CDR1 is MNHNS and CDR2 is SASEGT. CDR3 amino acids: CASRSTSGRVEQYF. The CDR3 DNA follows: TGTGCCAGCAGGTCGACTAGCGGGAGGGTCGAGCAGTACTTC.

The genes are TRBV6-1 and TRBJ2-4; 10 bases line up with TRBD2. Germline trimming cut 0 bases from V and 9 bases from J; bases unmatched to any gene: 8. The germline gives CDR1 MNHNS, CDR2 SASEGT. The CDR3 covers 16 residues. CDR3 DNA sequence: TGTGCCAGCAGTGAAGCTCCTAGCGGGAGTCAAGGCATTCAGTACTTC. As protein: CASSEAPSGSQGIQYF.

This chain links TRBV10-3 with TRBJ1-2; 9 nucleotides agree with TRBD1. Trimming removed 6 bases from V and 8 bases from J; junction bases left unmatched: 4. The CDR3 sequence is 12 residues long. The germline V gene encodes CDR1 ENHRY and CDR2 SYGVKD. CDR3 in amino acids: CAISGTGFGYTF. CDR3 nucleotides: TGTGCCATCAGCGGGACAGGGTTCGGCTACACCTTC.

V is TRBV28 and J is TRBJ1-4; no clear D gene. CDR1 is MDHEN, CDR2 SYDVKM, per germline. CDR3 size: 16 residues. V was pared by 4 bases and J by 0 bases, with 12 bases between. Here the CDR3 reads CASSSITSATNEKLFF. In nucleotides, the CDR3 is TGTGCCAGCAGTTCCATCACCAGTGCAACTAATGAAAAACTGTTTTTT. Full variable domain (remainder filled in from reference TRBV28 and TRBJ1-4): DVKVTQSSRYLVKRTGEKVFLECVQDMDHENMFWYRQDPGLGLRLIYFSYDVKMKEKGDIPEGYSVSREKKERFSLILESASTNQTSMYLCASSSITSATNEKLFFGSGTQLSVL.

A word on this clone: This sample includes further DNA sequences coding for the same CDR3. V and J are TRBV29-1 and TRBJ2-3; D gene unclear. Germline assignment: CDR1 SQVTM and CDR2 ANQGSEA. The CDR3 runs 15 residues. Trimming cost V 4 bases and J 0 bases, with 14 bases left between them. Written as DNA, the CDR3 is TGCAGCGTTGTGGTTGGCGGAACTAGCACAGATACGCAGTATTTT. Translated: CSVVVGGTSTDTQYF.

The table lists this clone with a count of one. This chain joins TRBV19 and TRBJ2-1; 7 bases map to TRBD2. Unmatched junction bases numbered 14, after V lost 7 bases and J lost 5 bases. The length of the CDR3 is 16 residues. The germline CDR1 and CDR2 sequences are LNHDA and SQIVND (reference sequence). CDR3 in amino acids: CASTSLFAGADNEQFF. Here the CDR3 DNA reads TGTGCCAGTACCTCGTTATTTGCGGGAGCTGACAATGAGCAGTTCTTC.